This T cell receptor beta chain was captured in a study of blood T cell repertoires in COVID-19. This CDR3 comprises 16 residues. Germline V lookup: CDR1 SGHTA, CDR2 FQGNSA. V trimming: 5 bases; J trimming: 0 bases; junction bases outside the gene matches: 9. Using immunoSEQ multiplex PCR, the repertoire was profiled, and TCRdb retains in-frame clones only, with some absent. The sample lists around 290,000 clones; under 90% were seen once. The sequencing input was PBMCs or T cells enriched from blood (not recorded which). This chain joins TRBV7-2 and TRBJ1-2; 7 bases align to TRBD1. This TCR came from a woman in her thirties or forties who had recovered from COVID-19. The CDR3 nucleotides read TGTGCCAGCAGCCCCGAGACAGGGAATGCTAACTATGGCTACACCTTC. It yields the protein CASSPETGNANYGYTF.